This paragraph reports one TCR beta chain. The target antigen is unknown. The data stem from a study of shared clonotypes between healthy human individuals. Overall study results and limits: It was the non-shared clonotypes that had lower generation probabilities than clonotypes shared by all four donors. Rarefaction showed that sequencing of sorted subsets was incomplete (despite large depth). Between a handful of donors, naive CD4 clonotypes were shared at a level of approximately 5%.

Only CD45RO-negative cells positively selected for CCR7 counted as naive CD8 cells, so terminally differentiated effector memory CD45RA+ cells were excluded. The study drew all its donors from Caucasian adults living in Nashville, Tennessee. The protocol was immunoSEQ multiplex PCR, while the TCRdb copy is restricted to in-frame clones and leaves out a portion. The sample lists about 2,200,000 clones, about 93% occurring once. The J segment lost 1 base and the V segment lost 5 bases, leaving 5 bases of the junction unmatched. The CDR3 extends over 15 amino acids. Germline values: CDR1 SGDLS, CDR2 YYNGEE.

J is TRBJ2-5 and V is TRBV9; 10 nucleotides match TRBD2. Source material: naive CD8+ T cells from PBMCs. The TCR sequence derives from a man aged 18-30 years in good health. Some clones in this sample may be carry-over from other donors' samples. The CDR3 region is CASRASGSSQETQYF. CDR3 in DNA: TGTGCCAGCAGAGCTAGCGGGAGTTCCCAAGAGACCCAGTACTTC. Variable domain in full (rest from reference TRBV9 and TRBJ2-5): DSGVTQTPKHLITATGQRVTLRCSPRSGDLSVYWYQQSLDQGLQFLIQYYNGEERAKGNILERFSAQQFPDLHSELNLSSLELGDSALYFCASRASGSSQETQYFGPGTRLLVL.